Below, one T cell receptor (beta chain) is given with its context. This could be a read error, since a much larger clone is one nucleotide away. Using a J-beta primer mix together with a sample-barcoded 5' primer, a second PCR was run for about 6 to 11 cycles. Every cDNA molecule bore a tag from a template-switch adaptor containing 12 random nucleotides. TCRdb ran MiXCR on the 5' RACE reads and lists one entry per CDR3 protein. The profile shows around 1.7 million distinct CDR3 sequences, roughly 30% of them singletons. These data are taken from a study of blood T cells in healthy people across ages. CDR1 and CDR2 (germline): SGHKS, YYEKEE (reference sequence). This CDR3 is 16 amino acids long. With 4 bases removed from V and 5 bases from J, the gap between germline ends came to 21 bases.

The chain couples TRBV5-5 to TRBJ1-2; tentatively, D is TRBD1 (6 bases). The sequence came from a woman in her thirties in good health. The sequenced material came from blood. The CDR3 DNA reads TGTGCCAGCAGCCTACCCCCGGGACCCAGGGGTTATGGCTACACCTTC. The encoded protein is CASSLPPGPRGYGYTF.